A single sample is the source of the 9 T cell receptor beta chains below, sequenced in a study of beta chain features in type 1 diabetes. Sequenced material consisted of expressed TCRB transcripts (all of the isolated RNA was reverse transcribed). Generated by immunoSEQ multiplex PCR, the TCRdb table keeps only in-frame clones and is missing some. The sample records tens of thousands of clones, roughly a third being singletons. Sequences were obtained from stem cell memory CD4+ T cells from blood. The source of these receptors is a woman aged 18-29 years in good health.

The chain combines TRBV7-6 with TRBJ2-2; D possibly corresponds to TRBD2 (5 bases). Trimming cost V 8 bases and J 7 bases, with 5 bases left between them. Germline V gene lookup returns CDR1 SGHVS and CDR2 FNYEAQ. The CDR3 consists of 10 residues. The CDR3 sequence: CASGSGELFF. The CDR3 coding sequence is TGTGCCAGCGGGAGCGGGGAGCTGTTTTTT.

The chain employs TRBV7-2 and TRBJ2-5, with 8 positions matching TRBD2. V lost 5 bases, J lost 6 bases, and 8 bases stayed unmatched. The V gene's germline CDR1 is SGHTA and CDR2 FQGNSA. This CDR3 region has 14 residues. CDR3 amino acids: CASSPPGGLKTQYF. The CDR3 DNA sequence: TGTGCCAGCAGCCCTCCGGGAGGGCTAAAGACCCAGTACTTC.

This clone was detected only a few times. This chain joins TRBV29-1 and TRBJ1-1; D remains ambiguous. The V end lost 7 bases, the J end lost 6 bases, and 18 bases lay between the germline ends. The CDR3 contains 13 residues. Germline CDR1 is SQVTM and CDR2 is ANQGSEA. The CDR3 nucleotides read TGCAGCGGGTCCCCTTCGGGGAAGGCTGAAGCTTTCTTT. Amino acids: CSGSPSGKAEAFF.

In nucleotides, the CDR3 is TGCGCCAGCAGCCATCTGACAGGGGAGGCCGGGGAGCTGTTTTTT. This sequence encodes CASSHLTGEAGELFF. The chain uses TRBV5-1 and TRBJ2-2, with 8 nucleotides matching TRBD1. The CDR3 has 15 amino acids. The J segment lost 6 bases and the V segment lost 4 bases, leaving 8 bases of the junction unmatched. Germline CDR1 is SGHRS and CDR2 is YFSETQ.

V and J are TRBV27 and TRBJ2-5, with TRBD1 as a possible D gene (6 bases). This CDR3 has 15 residues. Germline values: CDR1 MNHEY, CDR2 SMNVEV (reference sequence). Trimming removed 5 bases at V and 1 base at J, with 14 bases between. The CDR3, as DNA: TGTGCCAGCAGTCCCGAGACAGGACCCCAAGAGACCCAGTACTTC. Its protein is CASSPETGPQETQYF.

This clone is a singleton in its sample. The rearrangement uses TRBV27 and TRBJ1-5; the D gene is possibly TRBD1 (6 bases). V lost 4 bases to trimming and J lost 1 base, with 17 bases between them. CDR3 length: 17 amino acids. Germline V gene sequence: CDR1 MNHEY, CDR2 SMNVEV (reference sequence). CDR3 coding DNA: TGTGCCAGCAGTTCCTCGCCGGACAGTTTGAGCAATCAGCCCCAGCATTTT. Translating it yields CASSSSPDSLSNQPQHF.

The chain employs TRBV7-3 and TRBJ1-2, with 7 nucleotides matching TRBD1. CDR1 is SGHTA, CDR2 FQGTGA, per germline. The CDR3 runs 15 residues. The V gene end was trimmed by 2 bases and the J gene end by 8 bases; junction bases not matched to a gene: 11. The CDR3 region is CASSLSPDRARGYTF. The CDR3 DNA reads TGTGCCAGCAGCTTATCCCCCGACAGGGCAAGAGGCTACACCTTC.

This clone has just a few counts. This chain uses TRBV19 with TRBJ1-1; D gene ambiguous. Germline V gene lookup returns CDR1 LNHDA and CDR2 SQIVND (reference sequence). Trimming left V 6 bases short and J 3 bases short, with 20 bases between. The CDR3 has 16 residues. The CDR3 nucleotides read TGTGCCAGTAGAGGGATACCGGGAACCCCGGACACTGAAGCTTTCTTT. Protein: CASRGIPGTPDTEAFF.

The chain combines TRBV25-1 with TRBJ1-1; D unresolved. The CDR3 is 14 amino acids. Trimming cost V 8 bases and J 4 bases, with 17 bases left between them. Germline lookup yields CDR1 MGHDK and CDR2 SYGVNS. The CDR3 protein is CASRQAGISTEAFF. DNA for the CDR3: TGTGCCAGCCGCCAGGCGGGGATCAGCACTGAAGCTTTCTTT.